Below, 10 T cell receptor beta chains from the same sample are listed, as sequenced in a study of T-cell reconstitution after alpha-beta-depleted transplantation in children. This sample's TCRbeta library carried unique molecular identifier barcodes. TCRdb reprocessed the PCR reads with MiXCR, giving one entry per CDR3 protein. The table records 400,000 to 500,000 distinct CDR3 sequences, 11% of them present only once. This specimen was PBMCs from the stem cell graft donor, taken from the stem cell graft. Receptors were obtained from a human donor who donated a stem cell graft to a child with acute myeloid leukemia.

The chain has TRBV28 and TRBJ2-1; 7 positions agree with TRBD2. V lost 3 bases and J lost 1; bases outside the gene matches: 6. The CDR3 is made up of 16 amino acids. The germline CDR1 and CDR2 sequences are MDHEN and SYDVKM. The CDR3 bases are TGTGCCAGCAGTTTGGAGACTAGCTATTCCTACAATGAGCAGTTCTTC. It yields the protein CASSLETSYSYNEQFF.

Many counts were recorded for this clonotype. The chain recombines TRBV4-3 with TRBJ2-7; TRBD1 might be the D (6 bases). This CDR3 spans 15 amino acids. Trimming removed 0 bases from V and 3 bases from J, with 12 bases in between. Germline lookup yields CDR1 LGHNA and CDR2 YSLEER. This CDR3 is CASSQEGRGDYEQYF. CDR3 nucleotide sequence: TGCGCCAGCAGCCAAGAAGGCAGGGGCGACTACGAGCAGTACTTC.

Only a few counts were recorded for this clonotype. The V and J genes are TRBV6-5 and TRBJ2-5, with 11 bases that match TRBD1. V was clipped by 5 bases and J by 5 bases; unmatched bases: 7. From germline, CDR1 is MNHEY and CDR2 SVGAGI. CDR3 length: 15 amino acids. The CDR3 region is CASSPGQGATETQYF. Written as DNA, the CDR3 is TGTGCCAGCAGTCCCGGACAGGGGGCGACGGAGACCCAGTACTTC.

This clonotype turned up a few times. The chain links TRBV5-6 to TRBJ2-7, with 9 bases identical to TRBD1. This CDR3 comprises 13 residues. Germline loops: CDR1 SGHDT, CDR2 YYEEEE. In DNA, the CDR3 is TGTGCCAGCAGCGCCACGGGACAGGGTGGCCCAATCGTC. This gives the protein CASSATGQGGPIV.

This clonotype showed up just a few times. The chain links TRBV20-1 to TRBJ1-4; possible D gene TRBD1, 5 bases. V lost 6 bases and J lost 5, with 16 bases in between. Looked up from germline, CDR1 is DFQATT and CDR2 is SNEGSKA (reference sequence). This CDR3 spans 14 amino acids. Here the CDR3 reads CSAPSAGPNEKLFF. The CDR3 region has the DNA TGCAGTGCCCCTTCCGCAGGGCCCAATGAAAAACTGTTTTTT.

This clonotype was counted many times. The rearrangement uses TRBV6-1 and TRBJ2-1; TRBD2 is a possible D gene (6 bases). Trimming pared 6 bases from V and 6 bases from J, leaving 18 bases between. The CDR3 loop spans 15 amino acids. Germline CDR1 and CDR2: MNHNS and SASEGT. The CDR3 DNA follows: TGTGCCAGCAGCATTATCCCCCTGACTAGCAATGAGCAGTTCTTC. It specifies CASSIIPLTSNEQFF.

This chain connects TRBV19 to TRBJ2-2; 8 positions agree with TRBD2. There are 18 residues in the CDR3. The V gene end was trimmed by 5 bases and the J gene end by 3 bases; junction bases not matched to a gene: 14. CDR1 is LNHDA, CDR2 SQIVND, per germline (reference sequence). The CDR3 loop reads CASSPRAGRALYTGELFF. For the CDR3, the DNA is TGTGCCAGTAGTCCCCGGGCCGGGAGGGCCCTCTACACCGGGGAGCTGTTTTTT.

The rearrangement joins TRBV6-5 to TRBJ2-5; a possible D gene is TRBD2 (6 bases). Germline CDR1 reads MNHEY; CDR2 reads SVGAGI. This CDR3 has 16 amino acids. The V gene lost 2 bases and the J gene lost 4 bases, with 17 bases spanning the gap. For the CDR3, the DNA is TGTGCCAGCAGTTACGGTTTGCCGGGAGTAAGAGAGACCCAGTACTTC. Translated: CASSYGLPGVRETQYF.

The sample holds a few counts of this clonotype. Written as DNA, the CDR3 is TGTGCCAGCTCACGGAGGGGCACTAGAGAGCAGTTCTTC. It codes for CASSRRGTREQFF. This chain joins TRBV5-6 and TRBJ2-1; TRBD2 might be the D (6 bases). V dropped 7 bases and J dropped 10 bases, with 18 bases sitting between them. The CDR3 runs to 13 residues. Germline V gene data show CDR1 as SGHDT and CDR2 as YYEEEE.

This chain joins TRBV20-1 and TRBJ2-1; D possibly corresponds to TRBD1 (6 bases). V dropped 0 bases and J dropped 0 bases, with 18 bases sitting between them. This CDR3 is built from 18 residues. CDR1 and CDR2 from the germline V gene are DFQATT and SNEGSKA (reference sequence). The CDR3 reads CSARDGRQVASSYNEQFF. The CDR3 DNA is TGCAGTGCTAGAGATGGGAGACAGGTTGCTAGCTCCTACAATGAGCAGTTCTTC.